Listed below are T cell receptor beta chains from one sample, sequenced in a study of OX40 agonist ivuxolimab in advanced cancers. Libraries were prepared by immunoSEQ multiplex PCR; TCRdb keeps only in-frame clonotypes and omits some of them. The repertoire holds tens of thousands of clones, with approximately 92% as singletons. Sequenced here: CD4+ or CD8+ T cells sorted from blood, sampled in a trial of the OX40 agonist ivuxolimab. The receptors originated from an adult with an advanced solid tumor such as melanoma, head and neck, liver or kidney cancer. Each CDR3 is given with its conserved first and last residue. Fields, in order: J gene, clone size, D gene, V gene, CDR3 protein, CDR3 DNA. The D gene is left open where the match is weak. Size is stated for part of the rows, as once, few or many counts, or as a class when the clone is expanded.

J: TRBJ2-3
size: .
D: TRBD2
V: TRBV5-1
CDR3: CASSFALAGGGTDTQYF
DNA: TGCGCCAGCAGCTTCGCCTTGGCGGGGGGCGGCACAGATACGCAGTATTTT

J: TRBJ2-3
size: .
D: .
V: TRBV29-1
CDR3: CSVAPSGLSWDTQYF
DNA: TGCAGCGTTGCCCCCTCAGGACTGTCCTGGGATACGCAGTATTTT

J: TRBJ2-3
size: .
D: .
V: TRBV5-1
CDR3: CASSLRAGSDTQYF
DNA: TGCGCCAGCAGCTTGAGGGCAGGTTCAGATACGCAGTATTTT

J: TRBJ2-7
size: .
D: .
V: TRBV6-5
CDR3: CASSYGLNVYEQYF
DNA: TGTGCCAGCAGTTACGGACTAAATGTTTACGAGCAGTACTTC

J: TRBJ2-7
size: few
D: .
V: TRBV16
CDR3: CASSHQDGEQYF
DNA: TGTGCCAGCAGTCATCAGGACGGCGAGCAGTACTTC

J: TRBJ1-1
size: .
D: .
V: TRBV19
CDR3: CASSIGPGMNTEAFF
DNA: TGTGCCAGTAGTATAGGTCCTGGCATGAACACTGAAGCTTTCTTT

J: TRBJ2-7
size: .
D: .
V: TRBV7-9
CDR3: CASSPLGSYEQYF
DNA: TGTGCCAGCAGCCCTCTGGGCTCCTACGAGCAGTACTTC

J: TRBJ1-1
size: .
D: .
V: TRBV9
CDR3: CASSVAGGAPEAFF
DNA: TGTGCCAGCAGCGTAGCGGGGGGCGCCCCTGAAGCTTTCTTT

J: TRBJ1-6
size: .
D: .
V: TRBV7-9
CDR3: CASSLAVGLPDRNSPLHF
DNA: TGTGCCAGCAGCTTAGCGGTCGGGCTTCCAGATCGGAATTCACCCCTCCACTTT

J: TRBJ2-7
size: .
D: TRBD1
V: TRBV19
CDR3: CASSLGQGDVTRYEQYF
DNA: TGTGCCAGTAGTTTAGGACAGGGGGACGTTACGCGGTACGAGCAGTACTTC

J: TRBJ2-3
size: .
D: .
V: TRBV4-1
CDR3: CASSQETDTDTQYF
DNA: TGCGCCAGCAGCCAAGAAACAGACACAGATACGCAGTATTTT

J: TRBJ2-3
size: .
D: .
V: TRBV21-1
CDR3: CASSRYLAGADTQYF
DNA: TGTGCCAGCAGCAGATACCTAGCGGGAGCAGATACGCAGTATTTT

J: TRBJ1-5
size: few
D: .
V: TRBV27
CDR3: CASSLSSRGFQPQHF
DNA: TGTGCCAGCAGTTTATCCTCCCGGGGTTTTCAGCCCCAGCATTTT

J: TRBJ1-5
size: .
D: .
V: TRBV27
CDR3: CASSSRQGRSNQPQHF
DNA: TGTGCCAGCAGTTCACGGCAGGGAAGGAGCAATCAGCCCCAGCATTTT

J: TRBJ2-3
size: .
D: .
V: TRBV9
CDR3: CASSVRGLTDTQYF
DNA: TGTGCCAGCAGCGTTAGAGGGCTTACAGATACGCAGTATTTT

J: TRBJ2-2
size: .
D: TRBD1
V: TRBV6-5
CDR3: CASSYVAGGIGELFF
DNA: TGTGCCAGCAGTTACGTTGCAGGGGGAATCGGGGAGCTGTTTTTT

J: TRBJ2-3
size: few
D: .
V: TRBV4-1
CDR3: CASSLNPDTQYF
DNA: TGCGCCAGCAGCCTGAACCCAGATACGCAGTATTTT

J: TRBJ2-2
size: .
D: TRBD2
V: TRBV9
CDR3: CASSVAVTSEFTGELFF
DNA: TGTGCCAGCAGCGTAGCAGTGACTAGCGAATTTACCGGGGAGCTGTTTTTT

J: TRBJ2-5
size: .
D: TRBD2
V: TRBV27
CDR3: CASSSGLDWETQYF
DNA: TGTGCCAGCAGTTCCGGACTAGATTGGGAGACCCAGTACTTC

J: TRBJ1-5
size: .
D: TRBD1
V: TRBV6-5
CDR3: CASSYGQDNQPQHF
DNA: TGTGCCAGCAGTTATGGACAGGATAATCAGCCCCAGCATTTT

J: TRBJ2-7
size: .
D: .
V: TRBV30
CDR3: CAWGSTDIVTYEQYF
DNA: TGTGCCTGGGGGTCGACAGATATAGTTACCTACGAGCAGTACTTC

J: TRBJ2-1
size: .
D: TRBD2
V: TRBV29-1
CDR3: CSVAPGGYNEQFF
DNA: TGCAGCGTTGCACCGGGGGGCTACAATGAGCAGTTCTTC

J: TRBJ2-7
size: once
D: TRBD2
V: TRBV10-1
CDR3: CASSGGLSSYEQYF
DNA: TGCGCCAGCAGTGGGGGACTAAGCTCCTACGAGCAGTACTTC

J: TRBJ2-7
size: .
D: TRBD2
V: TRBV19
CDR3: CASRIAGEGTSYEQYF
DNA: TGTGCCAGTAGGATAGCGGGAGAAGGTACTTCCTACGAGCAGTACTTC

J: TRBJ2-3
size: .
D: TRBD2
V: TRBV9
CDR3: CASSVVASGGISRTDTQYF
DNA: TGTGCCAGCAGCGTAGTGGCTAGCGGGGGGATTTCACGCACAGATACGCAGTATTTT

J: TRBJ1-6
size: .
D: .
V: TRBV4-2
CDR3: CASSQSDTVHNSPLHF
DNA: TGTGCCAGCAGCCAGTCTGACACAGTGCATAATTCACCCCTCCACTTT

J: TRBJ1-5
size: .
D: .
V: TRBV7-9
CDR3: CASTGRSNQPQHF
DNA: TGTGCCAGCACTGGACGGAGCAATCAGCCCCAGCATTTT

J: TRBJ2-3
size: once
D: TRBD2
V: TRBV28
CDR3: CASSFTSGDSDTQYF
DNA: TGTGCCAGCAGTTTTACTAGCGGGGACTCAGATACGCAGTATTTT

J: TRBJ2-7
size: .
D: .
V: TRBV27
CDR3: CASSLTASSSYEQYF
DNA: TGTGCCAGCAGTTTGACAGCCAGTTCCTCCTACGAGCAGTACTTC

J: TRBJ1-2
size: .
D: .
V: TRBV27
CDR3: CASSFSSRANGYTF
DNA: TGTGCCAGCAGTTTTTCTTCCAGGGCAAATGGCTACACCTTC

J: TRBJ2-2
size: .
D: .
V: TRBV27
CDR3: CASSLLRGWELFF
DNA: TGTGCCAGCAGTTTATTGCGCGGGTGGGAGCTGTTTTTT

J: TRBJ2-1
size: .
D: .
V: TRBV6-5
CDR3: CASRVSNEQFF
DNA: TGTGCCAGCAGGGTTTCCAATGAGCAGTTCTTC

J: TRBJ1-1
size: .
D: .
V: TRBV7-9
CDR3: CASSLAPGAHTEAFF
DNA: TGTGCCAGCAGCTTAGCGCCGGGGGCGCACACTGAAGCTTTCTTT

J: TRBJ1-1
size: .
D: .
V: TRBV7-6
CDR3: CASSLGSSGVTEAFF
DNA: TGTGCCAGCAGCTTAGGGTCGTCCGGTGTCACTGAAGCTTTCTTT

J: TRBJ2-1
size: .
D: TRBD1
V: TRBV27
CDR3: CASSPWTGDNEQFF
DNA: TGTGCCAGCAGTCCCTGGACAGGGGACAATGAGCAGTTCTTC